These 11 T cell receptor beta chains originate from one sample sequenced in a study of blood T cell repertoires in COVID-19. Here immunoSEQ multiplex PCR was the method, and the copy in TCRdb shows in-frame clones only, minus some. The sample includes 150,000 to 200,000 clones, 65% to 90% of them seen just once. The specimen was peripheral blood. The receptors come from a man aged 45-65 years with active or convalescent COVID-19.

This chain joins TRBV19 and TRBJ2-2; 15 bases map to TRBD2. CDR1 and CDR2 from the germline V gene are LNHDA and SQIVND (reference sequence). The CDR3 is made up of 18 amino acids. The V and J ends lost 9 bases and 1 base, in that order; junction bases with no gene match: 9. The CDR3 region has the DNA TGTGCCAGCCAAACAGGACTAGCGGGGGGGCGGAACACCGGGGAGCTGTTTTTT. Amino acids: CASQTGLAGGRNTGELFF.

The genes are TRBV19 and TRBJ1-1; D is unclear. Germline values: CDR1 LNHDA, CDR2 SQIVND (reference sequence). V was trimmed by 2 bases and J by 5 bases, leaving 3 bases between them. The CDR3 spans 11 residues. The CDR3 region has the DNA TGTGCCAGTAGTATATATACTGAAGCTTTCTTT. Translating it yields CASSIYTEAFF.

The chain has TRBV5-1 and TRBJ1-2; a weak D match, TRBD1 (5 bases). Germline assignment: CDR1 SGHRS and CDR2 YFSETQ. The CDR3 runs 12 residues. Trimming removed 4 bases from V and 5 bases from J, with 9 bases in between. The chain's CDR3 is CASSPDTYGYTF. In nucleotides, the CDR3 is TGCGCCAGCAGCCCGGACACATATGGCTACACCTTC. The full variable domain, with the rest looked up from reference TRBV5-1 and TRBJ1-2, is KAGVTQTPRYLIKTRGQQVTLSCSPISGHRSVSWYQQTPGQGLQFLFEYFSETQRNKGNFPGRFSGRQFSNSRSEMNVSTLELGDSALYLCASSPDTYGYTFGSGTRLTVV.

This rearrangement joins TRBV10-3 to TRBJ1-3; 9 bases fit TRBD1. Germline V gene lookup returns CDR1 ENHRY and CDR2 SYGVKD. V shed 4 bases, J shed 2 bases, and the junction held 6 bases outside the gene matches. This CDR3 has 16 amino acids. CDR3 coding DNA: TGTGCCATCAGTGTACTAGGGACAGGGACTGGAAACACCATATATTTT. Translated: CAISVLGTGTGNTIYF.

The rearrangement links TRBV9 to TRBJ2-3, with unresolved D. Germline CDR1 is SGDLS and CDR2 is YYNGEE. The CDR3 consists of 15 residues. V gave up 4 bases and J gave up 9 bases, with 21 bases separating them. DNA of the CDR3: TGTGCCAGCAGCCCACAATTCGGTGGTGGGCAAACGCAGTATTTT. It specifies CASSPQFGGGQTQYF.

The rearrangement joins TRBV7-2 to TRBJ1-5; 8 nucleotides agree with TRBD1. V shed 2 bases and J 6 bases; nucleotides not matched to a gene: 3. The CDR3 contains 14 residues. Germline V gives CDR1 SGHTA, CDR2 FQGNSA. CDR3 nucleotide sequence: TGTGCCAGCAGCTTACAGGGGGCGGCTCAGCCCCAGCATTTT. Translation: CASSLQGAAQPQHF.

V is TRBV11-3 and J is TRBJ2-3; 9 bases map to TRBD1. The CDR3 is 16 residues long. The junction had 4 bases not matched to a gene; V was cut back by 1 base and J by 2 bases. Germline V gene sequence: CDR1 SGHNT, CDR2 YENEEA. In nucleotides, the CDR3 is TGTGCCAGCAGCTTAGGGACAGGGGTCTACACAGATACGCAGTATTTT. It is translated as CASSLGTGVYTDTQYF. Drawing the rest from reference TRBV11-3 and TRBJ2-3, the complete variable domain is EAGVVQSPRYKIIEKKQPVAFWCNPISGHNTLYWYLQNLGQGPELLIRYENEEAVDDSQLPKDRFSAERLKGVDSTLKIQPAELGDSAVYLCASSLGTGVYTDTQYFGPGTRLTVL.

In DNA form, the CDR3 reads TGTGCCAGCAGCTTTCAGGGTTCACCCCTCCACTTT. It is translated as CASSFQGSPLHF. V is TRBV7-9 and J is TRBJ1-6, with a weak D call TRBD1 (5 bases). CDR1 SEHNR and CDR2 FQNEAQ come from the germline V gene (reference sequence). This CDR3 comprises 12 residues. V lost 3 bases, J lost 9 bases, and 6 bases lay in between.

This CDR3 is CASSLDRGLNQPQHF. DNA for the CDR3: TGTGCCAGCTCACTCGACAGGGGATTAAATCAGCCCCAGCATTTT. V is TRBV18 and J is TRBJ1-5, with 8 nucleotides matching TRBD1. Germline CDR1 is KGHSH and CDR2 is LQKENI. There are 15 residues in the CDR3. V shed 4 bases and J 4 bases; nucleotides not matched to a gene: 6.

The genes are TRBV6-5 and TRBJ2-5; a weak D match, TRBD2 (5 bases). Germline-derived CDR1 and CDR2 are MNHEY and SVGAGI. V lost 7 bases and J lost 3, with 12 bases in between. This CDR3 has 13 amino acids. The CDR3 protein is CASTTNGEETQYF. CDR3 in DNA: TGTGCCAGCACCACGAACGGGGAAGAGACCCAGTACTTC.

The chain joins TRBV7-9 to TRBJ2-5; tentatively, D is TRBD1 (6 bases). V lost 0 bases and J lost 1, with 9 bases in between. The CDR3 loop spans 15 amino acids. Germline CDR1 reads SEHNR; CDR2 reads FQNEAQ (reference sequence). The CDR3 bases are TGTGCCAGCAGCTTAGCGCAGGGGATCCAAGAGACCCAGTACTTC. It is translated as CASSLAQGIQETQYF.